This T cell receptor (beta chain) was recovered during a study of blood T cell repertoires in COVID-19. Overall study: Both acute and convalescent COVID-19 samples were obtained from the United States, Italy and Spain. T cells, B-cell-depleted T cells, or PBMCs supplied cDNA or gDNA.

Authors' analysis steps: Nucleated cell number was recorded as an estimate derived from reference gene primer amplification. This table comes from immunoSEQ multiplex PCR, and its TCRdb copy is limited to in-frame clones, with some not included. That table furnishes V, J and clone size, whereas the DNA furnished D and trimming. This table has under 250,000 clones, around 75% appearing once. J was trimmed by 6 bases and V by 5 bases; bases with no gene match: 10. The CDR3 loop spans 14 amino acids. In germline, CDR1 is SEHNR, CDR2 FQNEAQ (reference sequence). Patients in Seattle were enrolled during active infection, then followed longitudinally.

The chain is built from TRBV7-9 and TRBJ2-7, with 7 bases fitting TRBD2. Sequencing was done on a sample of peripheral blood. This receptor was identified in a woman aged 40-49 years with COVID-19, enrolled during active disease. The DNA for the CDR3 is TGTGCCAGCAGCCGGAGCGGGAAACGGCCCGAGCAGTACTTC. It specifies CASSRSGKRPEQYF.